Shown below are 14 T cell receptor beta chains from a single sample sequenced in a study of blood T cell repertoires in COVID-19. Profiled with immunoSEQ multiplex PCR; TCRdb holds only in-frame clones, not every one. In the table there are around 46,000 clones, more than 75% of which are singletons. The material sequenced was peripheral blood. Receptors originate from an elderly woman with COVID-19, enrolled during active disease.

V gene TRBV19 combines with J gene TRBJ1-1, with a weak D call TRBD1 (6 bases). CDR1 is LNHDA, CDR2 SQIVND, per germline (reference sequence). V was trimmed by 5 bases and J by 2 bases, leaving 18 bases between them. The CDR3 sequence is 16 residues long. The CDR3 loop reads CASSSRVLGGNTEAFF. The CDR3 DNA reads TGTGCCAGTAGTTCCAGGGTTTTAGGGGGTAACACTGAAGCTTTCTTT. Using reference TRBV19 and TRBJ1-1 for the parts outside the CDR3, the full variable domain is DGGITQSPKYLFRKEGQNVTLSCEQNLNHDAMYWYRQDPGQGLRLIYYSQIVNDFQKGDIAEGYSVSREKKESFPLTVTSAQKNPTAFYLCASSSRVLGGNTEAFFGQGTRLTVV.

V usage is TRBV6-6 and J usage is TRBJ2-1; 11 nucleotides align to TRBD1. After removal of 8 bases from V and 8 bases from J, the junction contained 5 bases not matched to a gene. Germline CDR1 and CDR2: MNHNY and SVGAGI (reference sequence). This CDR3 has 13 amino acids. The CDR3 DNA is TGTGCCAGCCGGGACAGGGGGACCGATGAGCAGTTCTTC. This encodes CASRDRGTDEQFF.

The chain joins TRBV12-5 to TRBJ2-1; possibly TRBD1 for D (5 bases). The CDR3 is 13 residues long. Trimming stripped 8 bases from V and 4 bases from J, with 12 bases between. CDR1 is LGHNT, CDR2 FRNRAP, per germline. The CDR3 DNA reads as TGTGCTAGTAGGGGCCTCGCTTACAATGAGCAGTTCTTC. Protein product: CASRGLAYNEQFF.

The chain employs TRBV13 and TRBJ1-1; D gene unclear. Looked up from germline, CDR1 is PRHDT and CDR2 is FYEKMQ (reference sequence). The CDR3 covers 13 residues. With 1 base removed from V and 4 bases from J, the gap between germline ends came to 7 bases. The CDR3 here is CASSLAGSTEAFF. CDR3 DNA: TGTGCCAGCAGCTTAGCTGGGAGCACTGAAGCTTTCTTT.

The V call is TRBV18, the J call TRBJ1-3; 8 nucleotides agree with TRBD1. After removal of 2 bases from V and 0 bases from J, the junction contained 6 bases not matched to a gene. CDR1 is KGHSH, CDR2 LQKENI, per germline. The CDR3 sequence is 17 residues long. CDR3 in DNA: TGTGCCAGCTCACCAACACGTCAGGGGGCCTCTGGAAACACCATATATTTT. Its protein is CASSPTRQGASGNTIYF.

The J gene is TRBJ1-2, the V gene TRBV7-2, with a weak D call TRBD1 (5 bases). The CDR3 sequence is 16 residues long. The V end lost 4 bases, the J end lost 8 bases, and 23 bases lay between the germline ends. Germline lookup yields CDR1 SGHTA and CDR2 FQGNSA. The CDR3 region has the DNA TGTGCCAGCAGCTCACCCGGGACTGCCTTTTTGTGGGGCTACACCTTC. It is translated as CASSSPGTAFLWGYTF.

The chain couples TRBV6-2 or TRBV6-3 to TRBJ1-1; D perhaps matches TRBD1 (5 bases). Trimming took 5 bases from V and 0 from J, leaving 13 bases between them. The germline CDR1 and CDR2 sequences are MNHEY and SVGEGT. This CDR3 is built from 15 residues. The CDR3 nucleotides read TGTGCCAGCAGTCCGCAGGGTAATCTGAACACTGAAGCTTTCTTT. Its translation is CASSPQGNLNTEAFF.

This clone was recorded once. The chain employs TRBV7-2 and TRBJ2-2; 8 bases align to TRBD2. Germline V gives CDR1 SGHTA, CDR2 FQGNSA. V was clipped by 1 base and J by 1 base; unmatched bases: 5. The CDR3 runs 17 residues. CDR3 protein: CASSLVAGGENTGELFF. The CDR3 DNA reads as TGTGCCAGCAGCTTAGTTGCGGGAGGCGAGAACACCGGGGAGCTGTTTTTT.

J is TRBJ1-2 and V is TRBV19; D is ambiguous. The CDR3 runs to 15 residues. Trimming removed 4 bases from V and 2 bases from J, with 14 bases in between. Germline loops: CDR1 LNHDA, CDR2 SQIVND (reference sequence). CDR3: CASSKRAAGNYGYTF. The CDR3 DNA reads TGTGCCAGTAGTAAGAGGGCAGCGGGGAACTATGGCTACACCTTC.

This clone was detected once. The chain has TRBV30 and TRBJ1-2; D is unclear. The CDR3 has 15 amino acids. Germline CDR1 and CDR2: GTSNPN and SVGIG (reference sequence). V lost 2 bases to trimming and J lost 5 bases, with 18 bases between them. CDR3 loop: CAWSLGGGFSYGYTF. The CDR3 nucleotides are TGTGCCTGGAGTCTGGGCGGAGGTTTCTCATATGGCTACACCTTC.

This clone showed up just a few times. The chain joins TRBV29-1 to TRBJ2-6, with a tentative D call TRBD2 (5 bases). This CDR3 has 13 amino acids. V lost 7 bases to trimming and J lost 0 bases, with 7 bases between them. Germline V gene lookup returns CDR1 SQVTM and CDR2 ANQGSEA. CDR3 in amino acids: CSARDSGANVLTF. The DNA of the CDR3 is TGCAGCGCCCGGGACTCTGGGGCCAACGTCCTGACTTTC.

This chain links TRBV6-5 with TRBJ2-2, with 8 bases matching TRBD1. The CDR3 consists of 16 residues. The V gene's germline CDR1 is MNHEY and CDR2 SVGAGI. V trimming: 4 bases; J trimming: 7 bases; junction bases outside the gene matches: 11. Written as DNA, the CDR3 is TGTGCCAGCAGTTTGCACAGGGGGGCACTAGGCGGGGAGCTGTTTTTT. Its translation: CASSLHRGALGGELFF.

This clone was recorded once. The V and J genes are TRBV5-1 and TRBJ1-1; D ambiguous. V lost 5 bases and J 0 bases, leaving 11 bases between the germline ends. Germline V gives CDR1 SGHRS, CDR2 YFSETQ. CDR3 length: 14 residues. The CDR3 nucleotides read TGCGCCAGCAGGCCAGGTTCTCTGAACACTGAAGCTTTCTTT. Translating gives CASRPGSLNTEAFF.

CDR3 in DNA: TGCAGCGTTGAAACAGGGCCCTATGGCTACACCTTC. Its protein is CSVETGPYGYTF. The chain joins TRBV29-1 to TRBJ1-2, with D perhaps TRBD1 (6 bases). V was clipped by 2 bases and J by 4 bases, with 8 bases between them. Germline-derived CDR1 and CDR2 are SQVTM and ANQGSEA. The CDR3 runs 12 residues. The full variable domain, its missing parts supplied by reference TRBV29-1 and TRBJ1-2, is SAVISQKPSRDICQRGTSLTIQCQVDSQVTMMFWYRQQPGQSLTLIATANQGSEATYESGFVIDKFPISRPNLTFSTLTVSNMSPEDSSIYLCSVETGPYGYTFGSGTRLTVV.